This T cell receptor beta chain was recovered during a study of blood T cell repertoires in COVID-19. Libraries were prepared by immunoSEQ multiplex PCR; TCRdb keeps only in-frame clonotypes and omits some of them. The profile covers approximately 260,000 clones, with about 90% appearing a single time and approximately 2% taken by the ten largest. This CDR3 is 18 amino acids long. The sequenced sample was PBMCs or T cells enriched from blood (not recorded which). The gene calls are TRBV21-1 and TRBJ1-4; the listed D gene, TRBD1, was not tested against the DNA. TRBV21-1 is assigned pseudogene status. The TCR comes from a woman between 18 and 30 years old who had recovered from COVID-19. The CDR3 bases are TGTGCCAGCAGCGCAATACCGGGACAGGGAGCGGTTAATGAAAAACTGTTTTTT. Protein sequence: CASSAIPGQGAVNEKLFF.